This TCR beta chain was recorded in a study of cytomegalovirus exposure and HLA in healthy donors. The PCR ran on 60 Vbeta and 13 Jbeta primers. Produced via immunoSEQ multiplex PCR; TCRdb's table is partial and in-frame only. The profile shows around 140,000 clones, approximately 10% of them singletons. This clone was counted only a few times. Its matching antigen is unknown. Deletions cut 7 bases from V and 5 bases from J, with 12 bases between. Germline CDR1 is MNHEY and CDR2 is SMNVEV (reference sequence). CDR3 length equals 12 residues. Study results and caveats: Rare TCR sequences predominated, though certain public TCRs were found in many donors. A later analysis by the authors found several of the most significant clusters apparently linked to common viral pathogens. Earlier analysis yielded a pattern in which most TCR beta V segments were productive about 90% or about 30% of the time.

The sequencing sample was made of PBMCs. The chain has TRBV27 and TRBJ2-7, with unresolved D. The receptor was isolated from a woman aged 40 to 49 in good health and CMV-seropositive. The CDR3 nucleotides are TGTGCCAGCATATCTGCCGGTGACGAGCAGTACTTC. Its translation is CASISAGDEQYF.